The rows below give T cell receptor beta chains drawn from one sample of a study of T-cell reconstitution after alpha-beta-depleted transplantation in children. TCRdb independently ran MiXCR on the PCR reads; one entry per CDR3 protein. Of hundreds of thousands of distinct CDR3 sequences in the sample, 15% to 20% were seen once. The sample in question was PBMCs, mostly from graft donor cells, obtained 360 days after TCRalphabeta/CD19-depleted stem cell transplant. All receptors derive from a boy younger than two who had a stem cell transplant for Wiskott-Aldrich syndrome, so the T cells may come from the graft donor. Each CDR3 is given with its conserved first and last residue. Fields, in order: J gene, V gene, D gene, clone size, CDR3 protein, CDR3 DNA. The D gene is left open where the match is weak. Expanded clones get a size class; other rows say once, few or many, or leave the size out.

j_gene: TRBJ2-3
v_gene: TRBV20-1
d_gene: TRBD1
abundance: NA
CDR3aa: CSAIGTESTDTQYF
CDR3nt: TGCAGTGCTATCGGGACAGAGAGCACAGATACGCAGTATTTT

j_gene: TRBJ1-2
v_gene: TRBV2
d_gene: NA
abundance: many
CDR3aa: CASSGNGYTF
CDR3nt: TGTGCCAGCAGTGGGAATGGCTACACCTTC

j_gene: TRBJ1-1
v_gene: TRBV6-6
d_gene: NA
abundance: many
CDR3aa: CASSYLWQTEAFF
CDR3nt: TGTGCCAGCAGTTACTTATGGCAGACTGAAGCTTTCTTT

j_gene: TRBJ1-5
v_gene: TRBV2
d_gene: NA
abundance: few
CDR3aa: CASSPMTVNQPQHF
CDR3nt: TGTGCCAGCAGTCCTATGACAGTCAATCAGCCCCAGCATTTT

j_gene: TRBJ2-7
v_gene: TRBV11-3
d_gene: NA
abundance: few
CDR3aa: CASSLEGSRFEGEQYF
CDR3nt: TGTGCCAGCAGCTTAGAGGGATCCCGTTTTGAGGGTGAGCAGTACTTC

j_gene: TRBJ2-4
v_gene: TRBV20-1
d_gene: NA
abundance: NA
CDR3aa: CSARDVPAKNIQYF
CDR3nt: TGCAGTGCTAGAGATGTTCCAGCCAAAAACATTCAGTACTTC

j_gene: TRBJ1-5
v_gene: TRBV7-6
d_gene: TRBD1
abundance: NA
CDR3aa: CASSLESGTVSNQPQHF
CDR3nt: TGTGCCAGCAGCTTAGAATCCGGGACAGTTAGCAATCAGCCCCAGCATTTT

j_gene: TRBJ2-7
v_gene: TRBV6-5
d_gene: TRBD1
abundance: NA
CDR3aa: CASSYRQGPPFEQYF
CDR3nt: TGTGCCAGCAGTTACCGACAGGGCCCCCCCTTCGAGCAGTACTTC

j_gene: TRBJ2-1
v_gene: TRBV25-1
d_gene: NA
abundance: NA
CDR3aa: CASSEYPRVDEQFF
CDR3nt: TGTGCCAGCAGTGAATACCCCCGGGTTGATGAGCAGTTCTTC

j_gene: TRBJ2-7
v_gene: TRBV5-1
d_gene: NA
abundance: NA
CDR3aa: CASSLVGASGYEQYF
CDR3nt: TGCGCCAGCAGCTTGGTAGGGGCTTCGGGGTACGAGCAGTACTTC

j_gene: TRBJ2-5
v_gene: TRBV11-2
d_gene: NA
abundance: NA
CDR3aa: CASSPIIETQYF
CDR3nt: TGTGCCAGCAGCCCGATAATAGAGACCCAGTACTTC

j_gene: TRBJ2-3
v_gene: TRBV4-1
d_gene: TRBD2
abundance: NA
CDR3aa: CASSQVVAGARDTQYF
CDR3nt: TGCGCCAGCAGCCAAGTTGTAGCGGGAGCGCGAGATACGCAGTATTTT

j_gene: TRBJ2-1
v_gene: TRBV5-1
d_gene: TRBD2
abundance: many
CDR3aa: CASSLTLAGGLNEQFF
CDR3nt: TGCGCCAGCAGCCTGACTCTAGCGGGAGGGTTGAATGAGCAGTTCTTC

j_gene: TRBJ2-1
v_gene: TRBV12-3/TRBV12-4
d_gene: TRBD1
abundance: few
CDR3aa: CASTPRGRIHNEQFF
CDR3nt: TGTGCCAGCACTCCCAGGGGGCGGATCCACAATGAGCAGTTCTTC

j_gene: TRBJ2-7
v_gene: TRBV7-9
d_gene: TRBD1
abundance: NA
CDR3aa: CASSVPGQGGEQYF
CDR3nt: TGTGCCAGCAGCGTCCCGGGACAGGGGGGGGAGCAGTACTTC

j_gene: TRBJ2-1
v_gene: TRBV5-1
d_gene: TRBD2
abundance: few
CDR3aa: CASTEAGGPARYNEQFF
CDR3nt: TGCGCCAGCACGGAAGCGGGGGGTCCTGCAAGGTACAATGAGCAGTTCTTC

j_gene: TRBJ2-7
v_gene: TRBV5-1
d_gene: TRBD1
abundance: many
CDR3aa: CASSYRDRGPYEQYF
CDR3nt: TGCGCCAGCAGCTACCGGGACAGGGGGCCCTACGAGCAGTACTTC

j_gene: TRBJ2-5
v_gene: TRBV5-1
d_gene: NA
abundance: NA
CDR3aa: CASYRQAGETQYF
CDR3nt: TGCGCCAGCTATAGGCAGGCGGGGGAGACCCAGTACTTC